The 5 T cell receptor beta chains below all came from one sample that was sequenced in a study of cytomegalovirus exposure and HLA in healthy donors. The PCR used 60 Vbeta and 13 Jbeta primers. Repertoires were generated with immunoSEQ multiplex PCR, while TCRdb's copy carries only in-frame clones and drops some. The sample carries under 200,000 clones, about 80% recorded once. Sequenced input: PBMCs. The receptors were gathered from a man aged 50 or older in good health and CMV-seropositive.

This clone was found a few times. V and J are TRBV4-2 and TRBJ1-1; D is undetermined. Looked up from germline, CDR1 is LGHNA and CDR2 is YNFKEQ. V gave up 4 bases and J gave up 0 bases, with 12 bases separating them. This CDR3 contains 15 residues. The CDR3 region has the DNA TGTGCCAGCAGCCCCACTGAAGACATGAACACTGAAGCTTTCTTT. Translation: CASSPTEDMNTEAFF.

V and J are TRBV5-6 and TRBJ2-7; TRBD1 might be the D (6 bases). Trimming took 0 bases from V and 5 from J, leaving 12 bases between them. This CDR3 comprises 14 residues. Germline values: CDR1 SGHDT, CDR2 YYEEEE. The CDR3: CASSLGTGSDEQYV. The CDR3 DNA is TGTGCCAGCAGCTTGGGAACAGGGAGCGACGAGCAGTACGTC.

The genes are TRBV2 and TRBJ2-5, with D perhaps matching TRBD1 (5 bases). The V gene's germline CDR1 is SNHLY and CDR2 FYNNEI. The CDR3 loop spans 13 amino acids. V was shortened by 7 bases and J by 4 bases, with 13 bases between the two germline ends. The CDR3 reads CASNNRIGETQYF. For the CDR3, the DNA is TGTGCCAGCAATAACAGGATCGGAGAGACCCAGTACTTC.

The chain couples TRBV5-1 to TRBJ2-5; D is perhaps TRBD2 (7 bases). The V gene's germline CDR1 is SGHRS and CDR2 YFSETQ. Deletions cut 0 bases from V and 5 bases from J, with 14 bases between. This CDR3 spans 15 amino acids. CDR3 amino acids: CASSLGGGSGETQYF. Here the CDR3 DNA reads TGCGCCAGCAGCTTGGGCGGGGGCTCCGGGGAGACCCAGTACTTC.

The chain employs TRBV9 and TRBJ2-2; TRBD2 matches 9 bases. Germline lookup yields CDR1 SGDLS and CDR2 YYNGEE. The CDR3 runs 15 residues. After removal of 7 bases from V and 4 bases from J, the junction contained 8 bases not matched to a gene. CDR3 in DNA: TGTGCCAGCCGGCCGCGGGGGGGGAGCACCGGGGAGCTGTTTTTT. Encoded protein: CASRPRGGSTGELFF.